Detailed here is one T cell receptor beta chain. Antigen unknown. The length of the CDR3 is 11 residues. V was cut by 3 bases and J by 13 bases, with 10 bases left in between. These data belong to a study of T cell responses to AZD1222 COVID-19 vaccine. Study outcomes and limitations: Increases in Spike-specific TCR breadth and depth were seen after two AZD1222 doses. Nearly half of unique spike-specific TCRs reportedly avoided B.1.351 and B.1.1.7 mutated regions. Regions 160-218 and 743-854 dominated among vaccine-associated CD4 TCRs spanning spike. Only a handful of AZD1222 recipients were seropositive at baseline.

Profiled with immunoSEQ multiplex PCR; TCRdb holds only in-frame clones, not every one. The repertoire includes about 140,000 clones, 80% to 90% of them detected once, and about 5.5% sits in the top ten. Specimen: peripheral blood, collected on day 0 of AZD1222 vaccination. The TCR originated in an adult in good health. J is TRBJ1-5 and V is TRBV12-3 or TRBV12-4; TRBD1 is a possible D gene (5 bases). For the CDR3, the DNA is TGTGCCAGCAGTTTTGGGACCTCACAGCATTTT. Protein: CASSFGTSQHF.